This passage covers 16 T cell receptor beta chains from one sample sequenced in a study of radiation and T cells in renal cell carcinoma (dated by TCRdb to 2020 to 2021). The protocol used for the library was the immunoSEQ multiplex PCR assay. Sourced from immuneACCESS, this table was stored by TCRdb with only in-frame sequences that have V and J called. A share of the clones is absent; for the studies checked, an unresolved V gene accounts for under half, and the remainder has no known explanation. This sample is represented by 45,000 to 55,000 clones; 80% of them were singletons. The ten biggest clones cover around 28% of the sample. The label giving this sample's time point can be read as: blood 2 weeks post-SBRT. This specimen's treatment or condition label, per the study, means: 15 Gy SBRT to primary tumor, nephrectomy 4 weeks later. The sample consisted of blood, taken from a patient whose treatment included radiotherapy and nephrectomy. Receptors were obtained from a woman aged 70-85 years with renal cell carcinoma.

Only one count was recorded for this clone. V gene TRBV2 combines with J gene TRBJ2-7; tentatively, D is TRBD1 (6 bases). Per germline, CDR1 SNHLY and CDR2 FYNNEI. There are 12 residues in the CDR3. V gave up 3 bases and J gave up 6 bases, with 9 bases separating them. The CDR3 DNA reads as TGTGCCAGCAGTGACCTCAGGGGCGAGCAGTACTTC. This codes for CASSDLRGEQYF.

The rearrangement links TRBV19 to TRBJ2-7; no reliable D call. This CDR3 spans 14 amino acids. V dropped 2 bases and J dropped 1 base, with 9 bases sitting between them. Looked up from germline, CDR1 is LNHDA and CDR2 is SQIVND (reference sequence). The CDR3 nucleotides are TGTGCCAGTAGTATACGTGGCGATTCCTACGAGCAGTACTTC. Amino acids: CASSIRGDSYEQYF.

The chain carries TRBV7-2 and TRBJ1-2, with a weak D call TRBD1 (6 bases). Trimming pared 5 bases from V and 4 bases from J, leaving 17 bases between. The CDR3 is 15 residues long. Germline V lookup: CDR1 SGHTA, CDR2 FQGNSA. The CDR3 DNA reads as TGTGCCAGCAGCCGCACTAACAGGGAGGTCTATGGCTACACCTTC. It encodes CASSRTNREVYGYTF.

The chain carries TRBV6-5 and TRBJ2-6; D remains ambiguous. The CDR3 length is 15 residues. V lost 2 bases and J lost 4, with 9 bases in between. Per the germline V gene, CDR1 is MNHEY and CDR2 is SVGAGI. The CDR3 here is CASSYDGVGANVLTF. For the CDR3, the DNA is TGTGCCAGCAGTTACGATGGGGTCGGGGCCAACGTCCTGACTTTC.

This clone was picked up a small number of times. V is TRBV2 and J is TRBJ1-1; D is perhaps TRBD1 (6 bases). With 7 bases removed from V and 5 bases from J, the gap between germline ends came to 14 bases. Per germline, CDR1 SNHLY and CDR2 FYNNEI. The CDR3 runs to 13 residues. CDR3 bases: TGTGCCAGCATGGTTAGGGGGTCGACTGAAGCTTTCTTT. Its protein is CASMVRGSTEAFF.

This chain's CDR3 is CASSPGNVGTDTQYF. The CDR3 nucleotides are TGCGCCAGCAGCCCAGGGAATGTGGGCACAGATACGCAGTATTTT. The chain couples TRBV5-1 to TRBJ2-3, with a weak D call TRBD1 (5 bases). This CDR3 spans 15 amino acids. The germline gives CDR1 SGHRS, CDR2 YFSETQ. Trimming removed 4 bases from V and 1 base from J, with 13 bases in between.

The chain joins TRBV5-1 to TRBJ2-7; 8 bases are shared with TRBD1. J lost 2 bases, V lost 4 bases, and 8 bases had no gene match. CDR3 length: 15 amino acids. Germline loops: CDR1 SGHRS, CDR2 YFSETQ. This CDR3 is CASSAGQGRTYEQYF. The DNA of the CDR3 is TGCGCCAGCAGCGCAGGACAGGGAAGGACCTACGAGCAGTACTTC.

This clone was seen once. The chain is built from TRBV6-5 and TRBJ2-6, with D maybe TRBD1 (5 bases). CDR1 and CDR2 from the germline V gene are MNHEY and SVGAGI. CDR3 length equals 15 residues. The ends were cut back, 6 bases at V and 2 bases at J, with 11 bases in the middle. This chain's CDR3 is CASSSPRAGANVLTF. CDR3 bases: TGTGCCAGCAGCTCCCCCAGGGCTGGGGCCAACGTCCTGACTTTC.

This clone was recorded many times. This sequence joins TRBV7-2 and TRBJ2-1; D is perhaps TRBD1 (6 bases). The CDR3 runs to 17 residues. Trimming shortened V by 7 bases and J by 3 bases, and 22 bases separated the two germline ends. Germline CDR1 is SGHTA and CDR2 is FQGNSA. CDR3 in amino acids: CASTSPWGPIFYNEQFF. The CDR3 nucleotides are TGTGCCAGCACCTCCCCCTGGGGGCCGATTTTCTACAATGAGCAGTTCTTC.

The chain links TRBV7-8 to TRBJ2-5, with 7 bases matching TRBD2. V shed 0 bases, J shed 2 bases, and the junction held 3 bases outside the gene matches. Germline V CDR1 and CDR2: SGHVS, FQNEAQ. The CDR3 runs 15 residues. Written as DNA, the CDR3 is TGTGCCAGCAGCTTAGCCAGCGGGGTACAAGAGACCCAGTACTTC. This encodes CASSLASGVQETQYF.

This chain links TRBV7-9 with TRBJ2-7; the match to TRBD2 covers 11 bases. The CDR3 is 14 amino acids. In germline, CDR1 is SEHNR, CDR2 FQNEAQ (reference sequence). Trimming at V came to 2 bases and at J to 7 bases, leaving 4 bases not matched to a gene. The CDR3 DNA follows: TGTGCCAGCAGCTTACCGGGACTAGCGGTAGAGCAGTACTTC. Translation gives CASSLPGLAVEQYF.

This chain links TRBV4-2 with TRBJ1-5, with D possibly matching TRBD1 (6 bases). Germline V gives CDR1 LGHNA, CDR2 YNFKEQ. The CDR3 length is 15 residues. V lost 4 bases, J lost 0 bases, and 10 bases lay in between. The CDR3 region has the DNA TGTGCCAGCAGCCGGACAGCTAATAGCAATCAGCCCCAGCATTTT. The encoded protein is CASSRTANSNQPQHF.

DNA for the CDR3: TGTGCCAGCTCACCGTTTCAGGGACAGGCCACCAGAAACACCATATATTTT. Amino acid sequence: CASSPFQGQATRNTIYF. V usage is TRBV18 and J usage is TRBJ1-3; TRBD1 agrees at 8 bases. V lost 3 bases to trimming and J lost 5 bases; unmatched junction nucleotides: 12. The CDR3 loop spans 17 amino acids. Per germline, CDR1 KGHSH and CDR2 LQKENI.

The chain links TRBV28 to TRBJ1-3, with D hard to call. Deletions cut 5 bases from V and 4 bases from J, with 15 bases between. Germline values: CDR1 MDHEN, CDR2 SYDVKM. CDR3 length: 15 amino acids. CDR3 nucleotides: TGTGCCAGCAGTACCCTATTGGGGAGAGGAAACACCATATATTTT. It codes for CASSTLLGRGNTIYF.

The CDR3 DNA is TGTGCCATCAGTGAGTCCCCAGGGGGATACACTGAAGCTTTCTTT. This translates into CAISESPGGYTEAFF. The V gene is TRBV10-3, the J gene TRBJ1-1, with 7 bases fitting TRBD1. The CDR3 has 15 residues. Trimming cost V 0 bases and J 3 bases; bases outside gene matches: 4. The germline V gene encodes CDR1 ENHRY and CDR2 SYGVKD.

This chain links TRBV7-2 with TRBJ1-4; TRBD1 is a possible D gene (6 bases). Germline V gene data show CDR1 as SGHTA and CDR2 as FQGNSA. The ends were cut back, 5 bases at V and 0 bases at J, with 16 bases in the middle. The CDR3 spans 17 residues. The CDR3 region is CASSRNIRTATNEKLFF. The CDR3 nucleotides read TGTGCCAGCAGCCGCAACATACGGACAGCAACTAATGAAAAACTGTTTTTT.